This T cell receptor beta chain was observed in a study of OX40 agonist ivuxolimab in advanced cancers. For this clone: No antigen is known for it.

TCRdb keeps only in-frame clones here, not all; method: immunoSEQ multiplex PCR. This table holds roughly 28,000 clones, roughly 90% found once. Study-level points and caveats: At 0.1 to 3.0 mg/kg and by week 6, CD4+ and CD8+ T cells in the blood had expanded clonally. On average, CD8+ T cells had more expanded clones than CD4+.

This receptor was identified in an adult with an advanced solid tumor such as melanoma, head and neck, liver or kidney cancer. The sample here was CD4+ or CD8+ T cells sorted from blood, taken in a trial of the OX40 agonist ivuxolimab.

CDR3 nucleotide sequence: TGTGCCAGCAGCTCACGACAGGCAGATACGCAGTATTTT. This encodes CASSSRQADTQYF. This chain connects TRBV7-9 to TRBJ2-3, with D perhaps matching TRBD1 (6 bases). Germline V lookup: CDR1 SEHNR, CDR2 FQNEAQ (reference sequence). V shed 4 bases and J shed 4 bases, with 9 bases lying between them. This CDR3 region has 13 residues. The full variable domain, its missing parts supplied by reference TRBV7-9 and TRBJ2-3, is DTGVSQNPRHKITKRGQNVTFRCDPISEHNRLYWYRQTLGQGPEFLTYFQNEAQLEKSRLLSDRFSAERPKGSFSTLEIQRTEQGDSAMYLCASSSRQADTQYFGPGTRLTVL.